This T cell receptor beta chain was retrieved from a study of shared clonotypes between healthy human individuals. This was a deep-level run. Sequencing used immunoSEQ multiplex PCR; TCRdb keeps in-frame clones, though not all of them. The sample contains 75,000 to 100,000 clones, around half of which appear only once. This clone was detected a few times. Its antigen is currently unknown. Findings and caveats of the study: Sampling covered nothing but blood. Tissue TCR repertoires likely differ from those found in blood.

Germline CDR1 reads SNHLY; CDR2 reads FYNNEI. The CDR3 is made up of 13 amino acids. Unmatched junction bases numbered 4, after V lost 5 bases and J lost 4 bases. Sequencing was done on a sample of PBMCs. The TCR comes from a woman between 35 and 50 years old in good health. Some clones in this sample may be carry-over from other donors' samples. The chain carries TRBV2 and TRBJ2-5; 7 bases are a match to TRBD1. The DNA for the CDR3 is TGTGCCAGCAGTCGACAGGGTGGAGAGACCCAGTACTTC. Translating gives CASSRQGGETQYF.